Listed below are T cell receptor beta chains from one sample, sequenced in a study of identifying expanded T cells in peripheral blood. Data came from immunoSEQ multiplex PCR; TCRdb stores just in-frame clones and leaves some out. The data show some 54,000 clones, around 82% seen once. Sequences were obtained from blood. The receptors come from a person aged 18 to 70 in good health. Both conserved end residues are part of each CDR3. A D gene is named only where the DNA matches it firmly. For some rows the clone size is stated as once, few or many, or as a class when expanded; others skip it.

D gene	J gene	clone size	V gene	CDR3 protein	CDR3 DNA
.	TRBJ2-1	.	TRBV4-3	CASSQDTPEGGAYNEQFF	TGCGCCAGCAGCCAAGATACCCCGGAGGGCGGCGCCTACAATGAGCAGTTCTTC
.	TRBJ1-1	.	TRBV2	CASNQYLGSPEAFF	TGTGCCAGCAATCAGTATTTGGGCAGCCCTGAAGCTTTCTTT
TRBD1	TRBJ2-7	.	TRBV9	CASSVTGATEQYF	TGTGCCAGCAGCGTGACAGGGGCTACCGAGCAGTACTTC
.	TRBJ1-4	.	TRBV15	CATSALRVRGEKLFF	TGTGCCACCAGCGCTCTACGGGTACGGGGTGAAAAACTGTTTTTT
.	TRBJ1-2	.	TRBV6-5	CASSYGLGGSNYGYTF	TGTGCCAGCAGTTACGGATTGGGGGGGTCGAACTATGGCTACACCTTC
.	TRBJ2-5	.	TRBV20-1	CSARDRKTQYF	TGCAGTGCGCGGGACAGAAAGACCCAGTACTTC
.	TRBJ1-1	.	TRBV19	CASRSRGKEAFF	TGTGCCAGTAGATCACGAGGGAAGGAAGCTTTCTTT
.	TRBJ1-5	.	TRBV15	CATSRDFASGGSHF	TGTGCCACCAGCAGAGACTTTGCGTCCGGGGGATCGCATTTT
.	TRBJ1-5	.	TRBV10-3	CAISAQGVFQPQHF	TGTGCCATCAGTGCACAGGGAGTATTTCAGCCCCAGCATTTT
.	TRBJ1-1	.	TRBV19	CASNPGHRNTEAFF	TGTGCCAGTAATCCGGGACACAGGAACACTGAAGCTTTCTTT
TRBD2	TRBJ2-1	.	TRBV29-1	CSVAHPSGVQFF	TGCAGCGTCGCCCACCCTAGCGGGGTGCAGTTCTTC
TRBD2	TRBJ2-5	.	TRBV15	CATSILAGGPETQYF	TGTGCCACCAGCATACTAGCGGGAGGACCAGAGACCCAGTACTTC
.	TRBJ2-3	.	TRBV9	CASSGRGPGATDTQYF	TGTGCCAGCAGCGGCCGGGGACCAGGCGCGACAGATACGCAGTATTTT
.	TRBJ1-5	.	TRBV7-2	CASSFMGDSNQPQHF	TGTGCCAGCAGCTTTATGGGAGACAGCAATCAGCCCCAGCATTTT
.	TRBJ1-1	.	TRBV5-4	CASSPRGGPVNTEAFF	TGTGCCAGCAGCCCTCGAGGGGGGCCCGTGAACACTGAAGCTTTCTTT
TRBD1	TRBJ1-2	once	TRBV6-5	CASSSDRAGGYTF	TGTGCCAGCAGTTCGGACAGGGCTGGAGGCTACACCTTC
.	TRBJ1-3	.	TRBV6-4	CASSVTHGIGNTIYF	TGTGCCAGCAGTGTCACACATGGGATTGGAAACACCATATATTTT
TRBD2	TRBJ2-2	.	TRBV6-5	CASRRAGMGELFF	TGTGCCAGCAGGCGAGCGGGGATGGGGGAGCTGTTTTTT
.	TRBJ2-5	.	TRBV21-1	CASSKGQDRARETQYF	TGTGCCAGCAGCAAAGGGCAGGACCGGGCTCGGGAGACCCAGTACTTC
TRBD1	TRBJ1-2	.	TRBV5-6	CASSSPYRGAKANYGYTF	TGTGCCAGCAGTTCTCCCTACAGGGGCGCAAAAGCTAACTATGGCTACACCTTC
.	TRBJ1-4	.	TRBV18	CASSPTGRKEKLFF	TGTGCCAGCTCACCCACAGGGAGAAAGGAAAAACTGTTTTTT
TRBD2	TRBJ2-7	.	TRBV10-1	CASSDFGRAPREQYF	TGCGCCAGCAGTGATTTCGGGAGGGCCCCACGGGAGCAGTACTTC
.	TRBJ2-7	.	TRBV7-8	CASSSGGGYEQYF	TGTGCCAGCAGCTCAGGGGGAGGGTACGAGCAGTACTTC
.	TRBJ1-1	.	TRBV19	CASSMNRRTEAFF	TGTGCCAGTAGTATGAACCGGAGGACAGAAGCTTTCTTT
.	TRBJ2-1	once	TRBV6-4	CASSHLNEQFF	TGTGCCAGCAGCCACTTAAATGAGCAGTTCTTC
.	TRBJ2-3	.	TRBV7-9	CASSLSGSTDTQYF	TGTGCCAGCAGCTTGAGCGGGAGCACAGATACGCAGTATTTT
TRBD1	TRBJ2-5	.	TRBV18	CATAGQGAQETQYF	TGTGCCACGGCGGGACAGGGGGCCCAAGAGACCCAGTACTTC
.	TRBJ1-6	.	TRBV7-9	CASSGARSPLHF	TGTGCCAGCAGCGGGGCGCGCTCACCCCTCCACTTT
TRBD2	TRBJ2-1	.	TRBV5-1	CASSPGTSGSISYNEQFF	TGCGCCAGCAGCCCCGGGACTAGCGGGAGCATCTCCTACAATGAGCAGTTCTTC
.	TRBJ1-2	few	TRBV6-1	CASSEEWNYGYTF	TGTGCCAGCAGTGAAGAGTGGAACTATGGCTACACCTTC
.	TRBJ2-1	.	TRBV27	CASSLSTPYRAGGGNEQFF	TGTGCCAGCAGTTTAAGTACCCCGTATCGGGCAGGGGGGGGCAATGAGCAGTTCTTC
.	TRBJ1-1	once	TRBV5-1	CASSLGLSQNTEAFF	TGCGCCAGCAGCTTGGGACTCTCACAGAACACTGAAGCTTTCTTT
.	TRBJ2-1	.	TRBV19	CASSMNPSTLHNEQFF	TGTGCCAGTAGTATGAACCCAAGTACCCTCCACAATGAGCAGTTCTTC
.	TRBJ2-1	.	TRBV6-1	CASSVGGNEQFF	TGTGCCAGCAGTGTCGGGGGTAATGAGCAGTTCTTC
.	TRBJ1-2	.	TRBV19	CASSTSGAIYGYTF	TGTGCCAGTAGTACCTCAGGGGCCATCTATGGCTACACCTTC
.	TRBJ2-7	few	TRBV4-2	CASSHRSYEQYF	TGTGCCAGCAGCCACAGGTCCTACGAGCAGTACTTC
TRBD2	TRBJ2-5	few	TRBV5-8	CASSSQRGGWETQYF	TGTGCCAGCAGCTCCCAGCGGGGGGGATGGGAGACCCAGTACTTC
TRBD2	TRBJ2-3	.	TRBV5-6	CASSLMGGGSIRTDTQYF	TGTGCCAGCAGCTTGATGGGCGGGGGGTCGATCCGCACAGATACGCAGTATTTT
.	TRBJ1-1	.	TRBV10-1	CASSEVPPGPYNTEAFF	TGCGCCAGCAGTGAGGTCCCCCCAGGGCCCTATAACACTGAAGCTTTCTTT
.	TRBJ2-1	.	TRBV5-1	CASSFGARTAFNEQFF	TGCGCCAGCAGCTTCGGGGCCCGGACAGCCTTCAATGAGCAGTTCTTC
TRBD2	TRBJ2-1	.	TRBV13	CASSPRTSGRSGNEQFF	TGTGCCAGCAGCCCCCGGACTAGCGGGAGATCGGGGAATGAGCAGTTCTTC
.	TRBJ2-1	.	TRBV7-2	CASSLVSRRGTYNEQFF	TGTGCCAGCAGCTTAGTATCGCGCCGGGGGACCTACAATGAGCAGTTCTTC
.	TRBJ1-6	.	TRBV4-1	CASSQTGGHNSPLHF	TGCGCCAGCAGCCAGACTGGGGGGCATAATTCACCCCTCCACTTT
.	TRBJ1-4	.	TRBV5-1	CASSLTPTNEKLFF	TGCGCCAGCAGCTTGACACCAACTAATGAAAAACTGTTTTTT
.	TRBJ1-1	.	TRBV19	CASSIDVTRTEAFF	TGTGCCAGTAGTATAGACGTAACGCGCACTGAAGCTTTCTTT
.	TRBJ2-1	.	TRBV21-1	CASSKAWRGRPNEQFF	TGTGCCAGCAGCAAAGCGTGGAGGGGGCGCCCCAATGAGCAGTTCTTC
TRBD1	TRBJ2-5	.	TRBV5-4	CASSLGDRQTQYF	TGTGCCAGCAGCTTAGGGGACAGGCAGACCCAGTACTTC
TRBD1	TRBJ1-1	.	TRBV30	CAWSVAQGGGRNTEAFF	TGTGCCTGGAGTGTGGCTCAGGGGGGAGGGAGGAACACTGAAGCTTTCTTT
TRBD1	TRBJ2-2	.	TRBV6-5	CASRSGGADTGELFF	TGTGCCAGCAGATCAGGGGGCGCAGACACCGGGGAGCTGTTTTTT
.	TRBJ2-1	.	TRBV29-1	CSVDSSGLYNEQFF	TGCAGCGTTGATTCCTCGGGTCTCTACAATGAGCAGTTCTTC
.	TRBJ2-1	.	TRBV9	CASSEAPGSDRGNEQFF	TGTGCCAGCAGCGAAGCACCGGGGAGCGACCGAGGGAATGAGCAGTTCTTC
.	TRBJ2-3	.	TRBV7-9	CASGRRTDTQYF	TGTGCCAGTGGTAGGAGAACAGATACGCAGTATTTT
.	TRBJ1-1	.	TRBV6-5	CASSYGGLGTEAFF	TGTGCCAGCAGTTACGGCGGGCTCGGCACTGAAGCTTTCTTT
.	TRBJ2-3	.	TRBV29-1	CSVGGSPDTQYF	TGCAGCGTTGGAGGCTCCCCAGATACGCAGTATTTT
TRBD1	TRBJ2-2	.	TRBV5-1	CASSLVGTGRTGELFF	TGCGCCAGCAGCTTGGTGGGGACAGGACGAACCGGGGAGCTGTTTTTT
.	TRBJ1-2	.	TRBV6-5	CASKRPQGYGYTF	TGTGCCAGCAAGCGGCCACAGGGCTATGGCTACACCTTC
.	TRBJ1-2	.	TRBV5-6	CASSLAGGTNYGYTF	TGTGCCAGCAGCTTGGCGGGGGGAACGAACTATGGCTACACCTTC